This TCR beta chain originates from a study of control samples from healthy donors and cancer patients. Generated by immunoSEQ multiplex PCR, the TCRdb table keeps only in-frame clones and is missing some. The sample includes fewer than 250,000 clones. The CDR3 extends over 11 amino acids. Trimming took 7 bases from V and 4 from J, leaving 7 bases between them. CDR1 and CDR2 (germline): SNHLY, FYNNEI. This chain connects TRBV2 to TRBJ2-5; no reliable D call. The source of this sequence is a woman between 25 and 40 years old in good health. Input material: blood. The CDR3 region is CASTPTETQYF. The CDR3 DNA reads as TGTGCCAGCACTCCTACAGAGACCCAGTACTTC.